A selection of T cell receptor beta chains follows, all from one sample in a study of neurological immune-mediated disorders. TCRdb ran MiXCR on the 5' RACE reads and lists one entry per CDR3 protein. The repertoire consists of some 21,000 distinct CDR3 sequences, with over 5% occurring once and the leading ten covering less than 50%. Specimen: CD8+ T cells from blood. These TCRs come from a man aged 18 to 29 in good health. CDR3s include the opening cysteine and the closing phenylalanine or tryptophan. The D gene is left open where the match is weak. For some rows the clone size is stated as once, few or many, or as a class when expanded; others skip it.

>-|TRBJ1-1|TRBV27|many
CASSLGPRGNTEAFF
TGTGCCAGCAGTCTGGGCCCCCGGGGGAACACTGAAGCTTTCTTT
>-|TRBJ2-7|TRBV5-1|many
CASSFPDIRYEQYF
TGCGCCAGCAGCTTCCCCGACATTCGGTACGAGCAGTACTTC
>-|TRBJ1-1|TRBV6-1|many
CASSRPPDLIGLNTEAFF
TGTGCCAGCAGCCGCCCTCCAGACCTAATAGGATTGAACACTGAAGCTTTCTTT
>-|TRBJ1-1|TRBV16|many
CASSQSRQASRLTEAFF
TGTGCCAGCAGCCAATCAAGACAGGCTAGTAGGCTGACTGAAGCTTTCTTT
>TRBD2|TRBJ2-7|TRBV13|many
CASSPIAGGPNEQYF
TGTGCCAGCAGCCCCATCGCGGGGGGGCCAAACGAGCAGTACTTC
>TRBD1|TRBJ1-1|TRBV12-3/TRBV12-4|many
CASSQLTGTTEAFF
TGTGCCAGCAGCCAACTGACAGGGACCACTGAAGCTTTCTTT
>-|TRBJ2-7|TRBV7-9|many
CASSFGSSGQYF
TGTGCCAGCAGCTTCGGCAGCTCGGGGCAGTACTTC
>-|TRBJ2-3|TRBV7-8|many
CASSFGSSSTDTQYF
TGTGCCAGCAGCTTTGGCAGCTCTAGCACAGATACGCAGTATTTT
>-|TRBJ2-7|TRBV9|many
CASRAWGPGDHEQYF
TGTGCCAGCAGAGCTTGGGGGCCGGGCGACCACGAGCAGTACTTC
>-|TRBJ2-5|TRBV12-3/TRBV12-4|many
CASSLAARHGTQYF
TGTGCCAGCAGCCTCGCGGCACGCCACGGGACCCAGTACTTC
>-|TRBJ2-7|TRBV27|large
CASRQAGDNYEQYF
TGTGCCAGCAGACAAGCCGGGGACAACTACGAGCAGTACTTC
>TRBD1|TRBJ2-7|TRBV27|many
CASSFPGQTYEQYF
TGTGCCAGCAGTTTCCCGGGACAGACCTACGAGCAGTACTTC
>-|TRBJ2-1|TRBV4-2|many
CASSQLVHNEQFF
TGTGCCAGCAGTCAATTAGTACACAATGAGCAGTTCTTC
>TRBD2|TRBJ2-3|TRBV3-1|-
CASSPGLAGDTDTQYF
TGTGCCAGCAGCCCGGGACTAGCGGGGGACACAGATACGCAGTATTTT
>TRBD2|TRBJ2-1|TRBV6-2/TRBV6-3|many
CASSSGGVFEQFF
TGTGCCAGCAGTAGCGGGGGGGTTTTTGAGCAGTTCTTC
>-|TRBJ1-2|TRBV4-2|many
CASSQVMANYGYTF
TGTGCCAGCAGCCAAGTGATGGCTAACTATGGCTACACCTTC
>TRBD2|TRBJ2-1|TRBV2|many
CASRLSGGAYNEQFF
TGTGCCAGCAGACTTAGCGGGGGCGCCTACAATGAGCAGTTCTTC
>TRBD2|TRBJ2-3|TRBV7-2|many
CASSLRAGDTDTQYF
TGTGCCAGCAGCTTACGAGCGGGGGACACAGATACGCAGTATTTT
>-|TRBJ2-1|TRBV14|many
CASSQSLALAQFF
TGTGCCAGCAGCCAAAGCCTAGCCCTAGCTCAGTTCTTC
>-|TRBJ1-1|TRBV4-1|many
CASSHNAGGGEEAFF
TGCGCCAGCAGCCACAACGCCGGGGGGGGTGAAGAAGCTTTCTTT
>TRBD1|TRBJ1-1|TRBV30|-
CAWKGTGAYTEAFF
TGTGCCTGGAAGGGGACAGGGGCTTACACTGAAGCTTTCTTT
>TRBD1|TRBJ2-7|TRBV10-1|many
CAISTGEGLRRAHEQYF
TGCGCCATCTCGACAGGGGAAGGACTCCGGAGGGCCCACGAGCAGTACTTC
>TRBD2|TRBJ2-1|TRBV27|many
CASSPLAGAGGGEQFF
TGTGCCAGCAGTCCGTTAGCGGGGGCCGGGGGGGGTGAGCAGTTCTTC
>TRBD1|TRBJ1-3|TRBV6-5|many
CASSSTGPGQGISGNTIYF
TGTGCCAGCAGTTCCACCGGACCGGGACAGGGGATCTCTGGAAACACCATATATTTT
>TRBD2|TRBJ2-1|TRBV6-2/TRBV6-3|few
CASSYSISGGLNEQFF
TGTGCCAGCAGTTACTCAATTAGCGGGGGACTCAATGAGCAGTTCTTC
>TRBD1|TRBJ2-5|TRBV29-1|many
CSAKRGTGFYF
TGCAGCGCCAAAAGGGGGACAGGTTTTTACTTC
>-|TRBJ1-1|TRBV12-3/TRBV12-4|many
CASSLGTQHTEAFF
TGTGCCAGCAGTCTCGGGACCCAACACACTGAAGCTTTCTTT
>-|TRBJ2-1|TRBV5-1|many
CASSNPDSSYNEQFF
TGCGCCAGCAGCAACCCGGACTCCAGCTACAATGAGCAGTTCTTC
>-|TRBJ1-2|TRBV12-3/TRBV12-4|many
CASSPRPRGRARGYTF
TGTGCCAGCAGTCCCCGGCCGCGGGGTCGAGCCCGGGGCTACACCTTC
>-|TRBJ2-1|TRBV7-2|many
CASSLDGRAWWNEQFF
TGTGCCAGCAGCTTAGACGGCAGGGCATGGTGGAATGAGCAGTTCTTC
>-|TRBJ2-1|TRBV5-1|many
CASSSLGYVSYNEQFF
TGCGCCAGCAGCTCGTTGGGGTACGTTTCCTACAATGAGCAGTTCTTC
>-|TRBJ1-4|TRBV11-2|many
CASSLAGANEKLFF
TGTGCCAGCAGCTTAGCGGGGGCTAATGAAAAACTGTTTTTT
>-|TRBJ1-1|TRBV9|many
CASSVVDRNTEAFF
TGTGCCAGCAGCGTAGTAGACAGGAACACTGAAGCTTTCTTT
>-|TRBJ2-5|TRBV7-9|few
CASSPQGGQETQYF
TGTGCCAGCAGCCCCCAAGGCGGCCAAGAGACCCAGTACTTC
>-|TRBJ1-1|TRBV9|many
CASSPRQSQEAFF
TGTGCCAGCAGCCCTCGACAGAGCCAAGAAGCTTTCTTT
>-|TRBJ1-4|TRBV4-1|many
CASSQIIRNEKLFF
TGCGCCAGCAGCCAGATTATCCGTAATGAAAAACTGTTTTTT
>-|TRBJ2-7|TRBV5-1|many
CASNEVSGSEQYF
TGCGCCAGCAACGAAGTTTCAGGGAGCGAGCAGTACTTC
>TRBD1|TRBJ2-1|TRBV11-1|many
CASSLYTDRGLNEQFF
TGTGCCAGCAGCTTATATACGGACAGGGGGCTCAATGAGCAGTTCTTC
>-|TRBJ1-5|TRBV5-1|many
CASSLEGNNQPQHF
TGCGCCAGCAGCTTGGAGGGGAACAATCAGCCCCAGCATTTT
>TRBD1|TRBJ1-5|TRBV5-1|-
CASSLTPQGDQPQHF
TGCGCCAGCAGCTTGACACCCCAGGGGGATCAGCCCCAGCATTTT
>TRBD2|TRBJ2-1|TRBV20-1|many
CSARDRGLAGDPYNEQFF
TGCAGTGCTAGAGATCGTGGTTTAGCGGGGGACCCTTACAATGAGCAGTTCTTC
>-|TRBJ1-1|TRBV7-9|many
CASSDGGNTEAFF
TGTGCCAGCAGCGACGGGGGGAACACTGAAGCTTTCTTT
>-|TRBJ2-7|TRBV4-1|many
CASSQDYAMSYEQYF
TGCGCCAGCAGCCAAGATTATGCGATGAGCTACGAGCAGTACTTC
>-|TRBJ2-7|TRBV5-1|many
CASSLELGGEQYF
TGCGCCAGCAGCTTGGAGCTAGGAGGCGAGCAGTACTTC
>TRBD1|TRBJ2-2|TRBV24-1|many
CATSRPGQYTGELFF
TGTGCCACCAGTAGACCGGGACAGTACACCGGGGAGCTGTTTTTT
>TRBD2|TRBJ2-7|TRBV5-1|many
CASSLAFGGSEQYF
TGCGCCAGCAGCTTGGCCTTCGGGGGGAGCGAGCAGTACTTC
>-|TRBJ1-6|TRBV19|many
CASTTGTSGSPLHF
TGTGCCAGTACCACCGGGACGAGTGGTTCACCCCTCCACTTT
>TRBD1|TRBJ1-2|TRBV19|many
CASQRARDRAHGYTF
TGTGCCAGCCAACGAGCCCGAGACAGGGCTCATGGCTACACCTTC
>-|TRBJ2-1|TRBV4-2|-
CASSRPGAYNEQFF
TGTGCCAGCAGCCGTCCCGGGGCCTACAATGAGCAGTTCTTC
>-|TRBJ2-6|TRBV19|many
CASSIGTGSSGANVLTF
TGTGCCAGTAGTATAGGAACAGGGAGCTCTGGGGCCAACGTCCTGACTTTC
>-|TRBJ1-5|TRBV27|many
CASSITGFSNQPQHF
TGTGCCAGCAGTATAACAGGGTTTAGCAATCAGCCCCAGCATTTT
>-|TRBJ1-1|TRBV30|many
CAWSLGGSTEAFF
TGTGCCTGGAGCCTTGGGGGATCCACTGAAGCTTTCTTT
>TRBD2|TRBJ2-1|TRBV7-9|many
CASSFPSSGGAPSYNEQFF
TGTGCCAGCAGCTTCCCCTCAAGCGGGGGGGCCCCTTCCTACAATGAGCAGTTCTTC
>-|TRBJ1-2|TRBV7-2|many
CASTQGGGGYTF
TGTGCCAGCACCCAAGGTGGAGGTGGCTACACCTTC